What follows are 26 T cell receptor beta chains derived from one specimen sequenced in a study of blood T cell repertoires in COVID-19. Repertoires were generated with immunoSEQ multiplex PCR, while TCRdb's copy carries only in-frame clones and drops some. This sample carries roughly 100,000 clones, about 90% of them seen once, and the ten largest clones take over 12%. Sequenced material: peripheral blood. The receptor set was obtained from a man aged 50 to 59 with acute or convalescent COVID-19.

This rearrangement joins TRBV5-1 to TRBJ1-2; 10 nucleotides match TRBD1. The V and J ends lost 4 bases and 4 bases, in that order; junction bases with no gene match: 10. Germline lookup yields CDR1 SGHRS and CDR2 YFSETQ. The CDR3 loop spans 16 amino acids. CDR3 sequence reads: CASSVRQGATSYGYTF. The DNA for the CDR3 is TGCGCCAGCAGCGTGAGACAGGGGGCGACTTCCTATGGCTACACCTTC.

The gene calls are TRBV3-1 (or the pseudogene TRBV3-2) and TRBJ2-5, with D perhaps TRBD2 (7 bases). Trimming shortened V by 2 bases and J by 6 bases, and 22 bases separated the two germline ends. The length of the CDR3 is 17 residues. Per the germline V gene, CDR1 is LGHDT and CDR2 is YNNKEL (reference sequence). The CDR3 here is CASSQLSDGGGSKTQYF. The DNA for the CDR3 is TGTGCCAGCAGCCAACTTTCCGACGGGGGCGGGAGCAAGACCCAGTACTTC.

This rearrangement joins TRBV4-2 to TRBJ2-1, with 12 bases aligning to TRBD2. Germline V gene data show CDR1 as LGHNA and CDR2 as YNFKEQ. The CDR3 length is 20 residues. The junction had 14 bases not matched to a gene; V was cut back by 0 bases and J by 5 bases. The DNA of the CDR3 is TGTGCCAGCAGCCAAGAGGCCGGCGGACTAGCGGGAAGTTACCACAATGAGCAGTTCTTC. Translated, it gives CASSQEAGGLAGSYHNEQFF.

The chain has TRBV19 and TRBJ2-4, with a possible D match to TRBD1 (7 bases). Between the trimmed V and J ends, which lost 7 bases and 4 bases, there was a span of 14 bases. CDR3 length: 14 amino acids. Germline CDR1 is LNHDA and CDR2 is SQIVND (reference sequence). CDR3: CASKDQGGKNIQYF. DNA for the CDR3: TGTGCCAGTAAGGACCAGGGGGGTAAAAACATTCAGTACTTC.

This chain links TRBV6-5 with TRBJ2-3; 8 bases match TRBD2. Germline CDR1 and CDR2: MNHEY and SVGAGI. This CDR3 has 13 residues. Trimming cost V 8 bases and J 0 bases; bases outside gene matches: 1. CDR3 region: CASRGGSTDTQYF. The CDR3 DNA reads as TGTGCCAGCCGCGGGGGGAGCACAGATACGCAGTATTTT.

The table lists this clone with a few counts. J is TRBJ1-5 and V is TRBV19; D perhaps matches TRBD1 (5 bases). The CDR3 has 15 residues. The V gene's germline CDR1 is LNHDA and CDR2 SQIVND (reference sequence). Trimming left V 0 bases short and J 7 bases short, with 13 bases between. In nucleotides, the CDR3 is TGTGCCAGTAGTATAGATGGGGCTTCTAGACAGCCCCAGCATTTT. Amino acid sequence: CASSIDGASRQPQHF.

The chain joins TRBV6-1 to TRBJ2-5, with TRBD1 matching 7 bases. V was clipped by 3 bases and J by 5 bases; unmatched bases: 6. The CDR3 has 14 residues. Per the germline V gene, CDR1 is MNHNS and CDR2 is SASEGT. The CDR3 loop is CASSEGRGWETQYF. The CDR3 bases are TGTGCCAGCAGTGAGGGCAGGGGGTGGGAGACCCAGTACTTC.

The chain links TRBV5-6 to TRBJ1-1; the D gene is possibly TRBD1 (5 bases). In germline, CDR1 is SGHDT, CDR2 YYEEEE. CDR3 length: 14 residues. Deletions cut 3 bases from V and 7 bases from J, with 16 bases between. The CDR3 loop is CASSWGRRVVEAFF. In DNA, the CDR3 is TGTGCCAGCAGCTGGGGGAGGCGAGTTGTTGAAGCTTTCTTT.

A few counts support this clone. The V call is TRBV24-1, the J call TRBJ2-1, with D possibly being TRBD2 (5 bases). The V end lost 9 bases, the J end lost 9 bases, and 17 bases lay between the germline ends. CDR3 length: 13 residues. CDR1 KGHDR and CDR2 SFDVKD come from the germline V gene. For the CDR3, the DNA is TGTGCCACCGGGGAAAAACTAGAATCTGAGCAGTTCTTC. Amino acid sequence: CATGEKLESEQFF.

This clone showed up just a few times. V is TRBV11-3 and J is TRBJ2-7; the D gene is possibly TRBD1 (7 bases). Germline V gene sequence: CDR1 SGHNT, CDR2 YENEEA. V lost 5 bases, J lost 2 bases, and 13 bases lay in between. This CDR3 spans 14 amino acids. The DNA of the CDR3 is TGTGCCAGCAGCCCAGGGGGGCTTACCTACGAGCAGTACTTC. Translated, it gives CASSPGGLTYEQYF.

In this sample, this clone turned up once. This chain uses TRBV18 with TRBJ1-4; the D gene is possibly TRBD1 (5 bases). The CDR3 totals 16 residues. The V end was cut by 0 bases, the J end by 5 bases, with 13 bases between. CDR1 and CDR2 (germline): KGHSH, LQKENI. CDR3 in DNA: TGTGCCAGCTCACCACCGCGGGGGACGGAGAATGAAAAACTGTTTTTT. As protein: CASSPPRGTENEKLFF.

The count of this clone is one. CDR3 amino acids: CASSWGTGSQYGYTF. CDR3 nucleotides: TGTGCCAGCAGTTGGGGGACAGGGTCGCAGTATGGCTACACCTTC. The chain combines TRBV28 with TRBJ1-2; 9 bases fit TRBD1. Germline CDR1 reads MDHEN; CDR2 reads SYDVKM. This CDR3 is 15 amino acids long. Trimming removed 4 bases from V and 5 bases from J; junction bases left unmatched: 8.

V and J are TRBV20-1 and TRBJ1-1; tentatively, D is TRBD1 (5 bases). CDR1 is DFQATT, CDR2 SNEGSKA, per germline (reference sequence). The CDR3 runs 11 residues. With 6 bases removed from V and 12 bases from J, the gap between germline ends came to 17 bases. The CDR3 DNA reads as TGCAGTGCCATTATAACAGGAGAAACTTTCTTT. This translates into CSAIITGETFF.

The CDR3: CAWSGQYNQPQHF. The CDR3 DNA reads TGTGCCTGGAGTGGACAGTACAATCAGCCCCAGCATTTT. The rearrangement links TRBV30 to TRBJ1-5; TRBD1 is a possible D gene (5 bases). CDR1 is GTSNPN and CDR2 is SVGIG in the germline V gene (reference sequence). There are 13 residues in the CDR3. Trimming shortened V by 1 base and J by 3 bases, and 7 bases separated the two germline ends. The complete variable domain, with remaining parts taken from reference TRBV30 and TRBJ1-5, reads SQTIHQWPATLVQPVGSPLSLECTVEGTSNPNLYWYRQAAGRGLQLLFYSVGIGQISSEVPQNLSASRPQDRQFILSSKKLLLSDSGFYLCAWSGQYNQPQHFGDGTRLSIL.

The chain uses TRBV13 and TRBJ2-7, with 9 bases identical to TRBD1. Germline CDR1 and CDR2: PRHDT and FYEKMQ (reference sequence). The V gene end was trimmed by 5 bases and the J gene end by 3 bases; junction bases not matched to a gene: 5. The CDR3 covers 14 residues. In DNA form, the CDR3 reads TGTGCCAGCAGCCCCGGGGGACAGGGCTACGAGCAGTACTTC. It is translated as CASSPGGQGYEQYF.

The chain is built from TRBV5-4 and TRBJ2-1; D may be TRBD2 (6 bases). The CDR3 has 14 amino acids. Germline lookup yields CDR1 SGHNT and CDR2 YYREEE (reference sequence). Trimming removed 0 bases from V and 5 bases from J, with 9 bases in between. The DNA for the CDR3 is TGTGCCAGCAGCTTGGGGAGGGTCGACAATGAGCAGTTCTTC. It is translated as CASSLGRVDNEQFF.

This clone was seen once. The V and J genes are TRBV29-1 and TRBJ2-3, with 10 bases aligning to TRBD2. The V and J ends lost 0 bases and 7 bases, in that order; junction bases with no gene match: 7. Looked up from germline, CDR1 is SQVTM and CDR2 is ANQGSEA. The CDR3 is made up of 15 amino acids. This CDR3 is CSVEDGSGRWNTQYF. The CDR3 DNA sequence: TGCAGCGTTGAAGATGGTAGCGGGAGGTGGAATACGCAGTATTTT.

V and J are TRBV29-1 and TRBJ2-1, with 7 bases matching TRBD1. CDR3 length: 11 amino acids. The junction had 1 base not matched to a gene; V was cut back by 7 bases and J by 4 bases. Germline V gives CDR1 SQVTM, CDR2 ANQGSEA. The CDR3 bases are TGCAGCGCGGACAGGTACAATGAGCAGTTCTTC. It yields the protein CSADRYNEQFF.

The V gene is TRBV28, the J gene TRBJ2-1; weak D call: TRBD1 (6 bases). The CDR3 consists of 14 residues. V lost 2 bases, J lost 2 bases, and 7 bases lay in between. Germline V CDR1 and CDR2: MDHEN, SYDVKM. The CDR3 here is CASSLGGAYNEQFF. CDR3 sequence (DNA): TGTGCCAGCAGTTTAGGGGGCGCCTACAATGAGCAGTTCTTC.

This clone was recorded once. The chain is built from TRBV9 and TRBJ1-3; no clear D. The CDR3 consists of 12 residues. The V end was cut by 2 bases, the J end by 4 bases, with 4 bases between. The germline CDR1 and CDR2 sequences are SGDLS and YYNGEE. CDR3 protein: CASSVQGNTIYF. CDR3 nucleotide sequence: TGTGCCAGCAGCGTCCAGGGAAACACCATATATTTT. The variable domain in full, completed from reference TRBV9 and TRBJ1-3, reads DSGVTQTPKHLITATGQRVTLRCSPRSGDLSVYWYQQSLDQGLQFLIQYYNGEERAKGNILERFSAQQFPDLHSELNLSSLELGDSALYFCASSVQGNTIYFGEGSWLTVV.

The chain employs TRBV2 and TRBJ2-2; D is perhaps TRBD1 (6 bases). Germline-derived CDR1 and CDR2 are SNHLY and FYNNEI. The CDR3 is made up of 14 amino acids. The V end lost 4 bases, the J end lost 6 bases, and 12 bases lay between the germline ends. The CDR3 sequence is CASSVAGEPGELFF. The DNA of the CDR3 is TGTGCCAGCAGTGTGGCAGGGGAGCCCGGGGAGCTGTTTTTT.

This chain uses TRBV18 with TRBJ1-2; no firm D call. The germline V and J ends were trimmed by 2 bases and 0 bases, with 4 bases remaining between them. Germline V gives CDR1 KGHSH, CDR2 LQKENI. The CDR3 spans 13 residues. The CDR3 sequence: CASSPTANYGYTF. The CDR3 DNA reads as TGTGCCAGCTCACCAACAGCTAACTATGGCTACACCTTC.

The chain combines TRBV7-2 with TRBJ2-1; no definite D call. Trimming shortened V by 5 bases and J by 4 bases, and 9 bases separated the two germline ends. Germline CDR1 and CDR2: SGHTA and FQGNSA. This CDR3 is 13 amino acids long. The CDR3 DNA is TGTGCCAGCAGCCTACAGCTTTACAATGAGCAGTTCTTC. Protein: CASSLQLYNEQFF.

The rearrangement uses TRBV28 and TRBJ2-1, with 10 nucleotides matching TRBD2. V lost 2 bases to trimming and J lost 4 bases; unmatched junction nucleotides: 5. The CDR3 covers 16 residues. Germline V lookup: CDR1 MDHEN, CDR2 SYDVKM. Here the CDR3 reads CASSLLRTSGYNEQFF. The CDR3 bases are TGTGCCAGCAGTTTACTTAGGACTAGCGGATACAATGAGCAGTTCTTC. The variable domain in full, with the rest retrieved from reference TRBV28 and TRBJ2-1, is DVKVTQSSRYLVKRTGEKVFLECVQDMDHENMFWYRQDPGLGLRLIYFSYDVKMKEKGDIPEGYSVSREKKERFSLILESASTNQTSMYLCASSLLRTSGYNEQFFGPGTRLTVL.

The V call is TRBV7-7, the J call TRBJ2-5; 11 nucleotides match TRBD2. The J segment lost 1 base and the V segment lost 5 bases, leaving 3 bases of the junction unmatched. The CDR3 runs 15 residues. Germline lookup yields CDR1 SSHAT and CDR2 FNYEAQ (reference sequence). The DNA for the CDR3 is TGTGCCAGCAGCGCGACTAGCGGGGCCCAAGAGACCCAGTACTTC. This encodes CASSATSGAQETQYF.

The chain has TRBV10-2 and TRBJ2-3; 9 bases are shared with TRBD2. The CDR3 has 14 amino acids. Germline V gene sequence: CDR1 WSHSY, CDR2 SAAADI. V was pared by 6 bases and J by 4 bases, with 5 bases of the junction left unmatched. CDR3 region: CASRGTSWADTQYF. DNA of the CDR3: TGCGCCAGCAGGGGGACTAGCTGGGCAGATACGCAGTATTTT.